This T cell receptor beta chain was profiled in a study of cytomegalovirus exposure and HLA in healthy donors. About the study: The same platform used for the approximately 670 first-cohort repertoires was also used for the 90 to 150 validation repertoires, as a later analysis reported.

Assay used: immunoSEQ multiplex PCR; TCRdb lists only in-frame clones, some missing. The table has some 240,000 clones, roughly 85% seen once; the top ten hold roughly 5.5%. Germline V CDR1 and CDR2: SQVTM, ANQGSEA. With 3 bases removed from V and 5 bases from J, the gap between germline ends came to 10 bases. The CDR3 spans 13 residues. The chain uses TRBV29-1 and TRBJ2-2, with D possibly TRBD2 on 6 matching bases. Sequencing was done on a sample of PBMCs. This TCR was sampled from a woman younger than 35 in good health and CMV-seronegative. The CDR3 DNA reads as TGCAGCGTTGATCTCGCGGGGACCGGGGAGCTGTTTTTT. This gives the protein CSVDLAGTGELFF.